Below are 8 T cell receptor beta chains sequenced from a single sample in a study of shared clonotypes between healthy human individuals. Assay: immunoSEQ multiplex PCR; the TCRdb copy retains only in-frame clones and omits some. This table holds hundreds of thousands of clones, 96% found once. Specimen: naive CD4+ T cells sorted from blood. Indicated subset: CD45RA+ positively selected. The receptors derive from a woman in her twenties or thirties in good health.

The chain uses TRBV2 and TRBJ2-7, with D maybe TRBD2 (6 bases). Per germline, CDR1 SNHLY and CDR2 FYNNEI. The CDR3 is 13 amino acids. V lost 7 bases, J lost 3 bases, and 13 bases lay in between. The CDR3 coding sequence is TGTGCCAGCATGACGGGAGCAGGCTACGAGCAGTACTTC. This codes for CASMTGAGYEQYF.

The J gene is TRBJ2-4, the V gene TRBV2; 8 nucleotides align to TRBD2. Unmatched junction bases numbered 8, after V lost 10 bases and J lost 9 bases. The V gene's germline CDR1 is SNHLY and CDR2 FYNNEI. This CDR3 comprises 12 residues. The CDR3 sequence is CATQGLVSIQYF. CDR3 nucleotide sequence: TGTGCCACCCAGGGACTAGTGTCCATTCAGTACTTC.

This clone has just one count. The rearrangement links TRBV18 to TRBJ1-5, with D perhaps matching TRBD1 (5 bases). The V end was cut by 2 bases, the J end by 4 bases, with 15 bases between. The length of the CDR3 is 16 residues. Looked up from germline, CDR1 is KGHSH and CDR2 is LQKENI. The CDR3 spells CASSPSAGTENQPQHF. The DNA of the CDR3 is TGTGCCAGCTCACCATCGGCAGGGACGGAAAATCAGCCCCAGCATTTT. The whole variable domain, filled in from reference TRBV18 and TRBJ1-5, reads NAGVMQNPRHLVRRRGQEARLRCSPMKGHSHVYWYRQLPEEGLKFMVYLQKENIIDESGMPKERFSAEFPKEGPSILRIQQVVRGDSAAYFCASSPSAGTENQPQHFGDGTRLSIL.

V is TRBV11-3 and J is TRBJ2-5, with 14 bases identical to TRBD2. Losses at the gene ends were 6 bases for V and 5 bases for J; bases not matched to a gene: 11. The CDR3 totals 17 residues. CDR1 and CDR2 (germline): SGHNT, YENEEA. In nucleotides, the CDR3 is TGTGCCAGCAGTTCCGGGACTAGCGGGGGACCCCGGGAGACCCAGTACTTC. As protein: CASSSGTSGGPRETQYF.

J is TRBJ2-1 and V is TRBV5-4; D is unresolved. The germline V gene encodes CDR1 SGHNT and CDR2 YYREEE (reference sequence). This CDR3 spans 14 amino acids. V was shortened by 7 bases and J by 5 bases, with 16 bases between the two germline ends. The CDR3 here is CASSPGLTDNEQFF. CDR3 nucleotides: TGTGCCAGCTCTCCTGGGTTAACAGACAATGAGCAGTTCTTC.

The V call is TRBV28, the J call TRBJ1-5; no firm D call. The V gene's germline CDR1 is MDHEN and CDR2 SYDVKM. V lost 10 bases and J 0 bases, leaving 10 bases between the germline ends. CDR3 length: 13 residues. The CDR3 DNA sequence: TGTGCCATTGGACGGTATAGCAATCAGCCCCAGCATTTT. It specifies CAIGRYSNQPQHF.

This clone has only a few counts. The rearrangement joins TRBV28 to TRBJ1-5; D not certain. Germline CDR1 MDHEN, CDR2 SYDVKM. V dropped 5 bases and J dropped 4 bases, with 6 bases sitting between them. This CDR3 is built from 12 residues. CDR3 protein: CASSKQNQPQHF. CDR3 sequence (DNA): TGTGCCAGCAGTAAACAGAATCAGCCCCAGCATTTT.

V and J are TRBV6-5 and TRBJ2-3; possible D gene TRBD2, 5 bases. Germline lookup yields CDR1 MNHEY and CDR2 SVGAGI. V lost 0 bases and J lost 0, with 7 bases in between. The CDR3 has 15 residues. The CDR3 region is CASSYSAGSTDTQYF. For the CDR3, the DNA is TGTGCCAGCAGTTACTCGGCGGGTAGCACAGATACGCAGTATTTT.